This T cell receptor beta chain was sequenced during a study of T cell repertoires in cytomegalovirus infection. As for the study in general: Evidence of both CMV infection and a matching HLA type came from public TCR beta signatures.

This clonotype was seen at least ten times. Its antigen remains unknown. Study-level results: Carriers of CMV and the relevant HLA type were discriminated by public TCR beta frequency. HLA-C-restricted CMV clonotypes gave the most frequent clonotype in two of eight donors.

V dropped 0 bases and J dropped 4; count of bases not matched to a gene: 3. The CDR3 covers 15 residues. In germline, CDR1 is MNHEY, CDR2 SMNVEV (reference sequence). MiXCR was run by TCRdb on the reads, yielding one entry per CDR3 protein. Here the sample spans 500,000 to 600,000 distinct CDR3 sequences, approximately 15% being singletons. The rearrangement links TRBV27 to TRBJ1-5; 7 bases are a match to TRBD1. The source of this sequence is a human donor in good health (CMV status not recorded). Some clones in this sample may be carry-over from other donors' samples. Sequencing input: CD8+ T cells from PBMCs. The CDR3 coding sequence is TGTGCCAGCAGTTTATCAGGGGGCGGAAATCAGCCCCAGCATTTT. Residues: CASSLSGGGNQPQHF.